The clone carrying this T cell receptor beta chain was observed many times. Its antigen is unknown. The source of the sample is a study of blood T cells in healthy people across ages. The V gene end was trimmed by 6 bases and the J gene end by 6 bases; junction bases not matched to a gene: 11. The CDR3 is 15 residues long. Germline loops: CDR1 KGHSH, CDR2 LQKENI. Donors ranged from 6 to 90 years old and were healthy Caucasians in Russia. Staff drew about 10 milliliters of peripheral blood from each donor. Combining a sample-barcoded 5' primer with a J-beta primer mix, a second PCR ran for 7 to 11 cycles. A template-switch adaptor with 12 random nucleotides tagged each cDNA molecule. MiXCR, applied by TCRdb to the 5' RACE reads, yields one record per CDR3 protein. The table lists over 550,000 distinct CDR3 sequences, roughly 31% of them singletons, with less than 20% in the top ten. General study findings and limits: Lack of knowledge of donor CMV status possibly confounded expanded clonotype changes.

The TCR originated in a woman older than 75 in good health. The rearrangement links TRBV18 to TRBJ2-3, with TRBD1 matching 8 bases. Sequenced sample: blood. DNA of the CDR3: TGTGCCAGCTCCGGACAGGGAGCGGTGGGGGATACGCAGTATTTT. This codes for CASSGQGAVGDTQYF.